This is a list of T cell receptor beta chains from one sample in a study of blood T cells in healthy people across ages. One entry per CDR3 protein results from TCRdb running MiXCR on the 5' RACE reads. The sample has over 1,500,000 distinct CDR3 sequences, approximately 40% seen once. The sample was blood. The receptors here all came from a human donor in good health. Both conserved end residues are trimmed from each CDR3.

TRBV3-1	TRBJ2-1	ASSQEGGVGGYSYNEQF
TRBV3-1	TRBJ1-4	ASSQRGTGDGEKLF
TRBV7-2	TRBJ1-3	ASSLQPPGRVSGNTIY
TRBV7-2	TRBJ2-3	ASSAEGASTDTQY
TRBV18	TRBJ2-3	ASSPAGANWY
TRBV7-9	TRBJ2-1	ASSLGVWAYNEQF
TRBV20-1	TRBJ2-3	SATTGPGTDTQY
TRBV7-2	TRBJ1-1	ASQSNTEAF
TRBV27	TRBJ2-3	ASTLTPGTTITDTQY
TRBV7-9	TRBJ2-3	ASSYRGIGTDTQY
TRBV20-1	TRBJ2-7	SASPPGQGIAEQY
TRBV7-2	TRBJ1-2	ASSPAGTDGYT
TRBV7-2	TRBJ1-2	ASSLAVSGGGYT